This T cell receptor (beta chain) was obtained from a study of blood T cell repertoires in COVID-19. From germline, CDR1 is KGHSH and CDR2 LQKENI. This CDR3 spans 14 amino acids. The ends were cut back, 2 bases at V and 4 bases at J, with 11 bases in the middle. Profiling relied on immunoSEQ multiplex PCR, and the TCRdb table lists in-frame clones only, not all of them. The table records some 320,000 clones, around 86% of them present only once. Participants reported their clinical history, and cohort assignment relied on those reports. Recovered status in Cohort 3 required two negative PCRs, clearance, or symptom resolution.

Sequences were obtained from PBMCs or T cells enriched from blood (not recorded which). The origin of this receptor is a man aged 60 to 75 who had recovered from COVID-19. The rearrangement uses TRBV18 and TRBJ1-2; a weak D match, TRBD1 (5 bases). The CDR3 DNA is TGTGCCAGCTCACCATGGACGGACACCTATGGCTACACCTTC. This translates into CASSPWTDTYGYTF.